The 18 T cell receptor beta chains below all came from one sample that was sequenced in a study of blood T cells in healthy people across ages. A J-beta primer mix and a sample-barcoded 5' primer were used in a second PCR of about 6 to 12 cycles. One entry per CDR3 protein, called by TCRdb with MiXCR from the 5' RACE reads. The table lists hundreds of thousands of distinct CDR3 sequences, 45% to 65% of them singletons, with around 50% in the top ten. Sequencing was performed on blood. The receptors shown here come from a man in his 60s in good health.

This chain uses TRBV30 with TRBJ2-3, with D tentatively TRBD1 (5 bases). The CDR3 runs 14 residues. The germline V and J ends were trimmed by 2 bases and 2 bases, with 11 bases remaining between them. Germline lookup yields CDR1 GTSNPN and CDR2 SVGIG (reference sequence). This chain's CDR3 is CAWSWGYSTDTQYF. CDR3 nucleotides: TGTGCCTGGAGTTGGGGCTACTCCACAGATACGCAGTATTTT.

In DNA form, the CDR3 reads TGCAGCGTTGAAGGTATCTATGGACAGGTGATCACAGATACGCAGTATTTT. It translates to CSVEGIYGQVITDTQYF. This chain joins TRBV29-1 and TRBJ2-3; 7 bases align to TRBD1. V lost 1 base and J lost 2; bases outside the gene matches: 12. This CDR3 has 17 residues. Germline CDR1 reads SQVTM; CDR2 reads ANQGSEA.

This clonotype was detected ten times or more. V gene TRBV28 combines with J gene TRBJ2-5, with 12 bases fitting TRBD2. The germline CDR1 and CDR2 sequences are MDHEN and SYDVKM. The V segment lost 7 bases and the J segment 3 bases; nucleotides outside the gene matches: 9. This CDR3 spans 16 amino acids. The DNA of the CDR3 is TGTGCCAGCATTGACCTAGCGGGAGGGTCTGAAGAGACCCAGTACTTC. It encodes CASIDLAGGSEETQYF. The entire variable domain, with the rest obtained from reference TRBV28 and TRBJ2-5, is as follows: DVKVTQSSRYLVKRTGEKVFLECVQDMDHENMFWYRQDPGLGLRLIYFSYDVKMKEKGDIPEGYSVSREKKERFSLILESASTNQTSMYLCASIDLAGGSEETQYFGPGTRLLVL.

The rearrangement links TRBV20-1 to TRBJ1-5; unclear D gene. The CDR3 is 12 residues long. The germline gives CDR1 DFQATT, CDR2 SNEGSKA (reference sequence). The ends were cut back, 3 bases at V and 6 bases at J, with 9 bases in the middle. The chain's CDR3 is CSARPGSQPQHF. The DNA for the CDR3 is TGCAGTGCTAGGCCGGGGAGTCAGCCCCAGCATTTT.

This clonotype was counted only a few times. This rearrangement joins TRBV6-6 to TRBJ1-1, with 10 bases fitting TRBD1. The germline V gene encodes CDR1 MNHNY and CDR2 SVGAGI (reference sequence). Trimming removed 2 bases from V and 6 bases from J; junction bases left unmatched: 3. The CDR3 has 14 residues. The CDR3 nucleotides are TGTGCCAGCAGTTACAGGGACAGGGGTGCTGAAGCTTTCTTT. Translated: CASSYRDRGAEAFF.

This chain joins TRBV12-3 or TRBV12-4 and TRBJ2-3, with D perhaps matching TRBD2 (6 bases). The ends were cut back, 8 bases at V and 1 base at J, with 16 bases in the middle. The CDR3 covers 15 residues. The CDR3: CASSRIAEGTDTQYF. DNA for the CDR3: TGTGCCAGCTCCCGAATAGCGGAGGGCACAGATACGCAGTATTTT.

This clonotype is a singleton in its sample. V and J are TRBV20-1 and TRBJ1-1, with 8 bases that match TRBD1. CDR1 and CDR2 from the germline V gene are DFQATT and SNEGSKA (reference sequence). The CDR3 contains 14 residues. Trimming cost V 5 bases and J 6 bases; bases outside gene matches: 11. Here the CDR3 DNA reads TGCAGTGCTCCACTTCCGGACAGGGAGTCTGAAGCTTTCTTT. This sequence encodes CSAPLPDRESEAFF.

This chain uses TRBV7-4 with TRBJ2-5, with D perhaps TRBD1 (6 bases). The germline CDR1 and CDR2 sequences are SGHVT and SQSDAQ. The CDR3 has 16 amino acids. With 2 bases removed from V and 5 bases from J, the gap between germline ends came to 18 bases. The chain's CDR3 is CASSLSDSQGSETQYF. CDR3 in DNA: TGTGCCAGCAGCTTATCGGACAGCCAGGGCTCGGAGACCCAGTACTTC.

V is TRBV5-4 and J is TRBJ2-3; D remains unclear. Trimming shortened V by 0 bases and J by 11 bases, and 13 bases separated the two germline ends. From germline, CDR1 is SGHNT and CDR2 YYREEE (reference sequence). The CDR3 has 13 residues. In DNA form, the CDR3 reads TGTGCCAGCAGCTTGGAGAGCTCTAGGATGCAGTATTTT. Protein: CASSLESSRMQYF.

This clonotype was counted a few times. This CDR3 reads CASSAGTGAVQYF. The CDR3 DNA reads TGTGCCAGCAGTGCCGGGACAGGGGCCGTCCAGTACTTC. The chain employs TRBV6-5 and TRBJ2-7, with 10 bases aligning to TRBD1. Unmatched junction bases numbered 8, after V lost 5 bases and J lost 10 bases. CDR1 is MNHEY, CDR2 SVGAGI, per germline. The CDR3 is 13 amino acids.

The V and J genes are TRBV20-1 and TRBJ2-1, with D uncertain. Germline V gives CDR1 DFQATT, CDR2 SNEGSKA (reference sequence). Trimming left V 3 bases short and J 7 bases short, with 16 bases between. The CDR3 has 14 residues. The CDR3 bases are TGCAGTGCTAGCGATGACTTCGGTGCAAATGAGCAGTTCTTC. Translated: CSASDDFGANEQFF.

This clonotype occurred once. This sequence joins TRBV29-1 and TRBJ2-5; D unresolved. V was shortened by 1 base and J by 10 bases, with 13 bases between the two germline ends. Germline loops: CDR1 SQVTM, CDR2 ANQGSEA. This CDR3 comprises 12 residues. CDR3 in amino acids: CSVEGVEAVQYF. The CDR3 DNA is TGCAGCGTTGAAGGGGTAGAGGCGGTCCAGTACTTC.

The sample holds one count of this clonotype. The chain is built from TRBV11-3 and TRBJ2-3, with TRBD2 identical over 13 bases. Germline V CDR1 and CDR2: SGHNT, YENEEA. The ends lost 6 bases at V and 8 bases at J; junction bases unmatched: 8. The CDR3 runs 15 residues. As DNA, the CDR3 is TGTGCCAGCAGTCCTACTAGCGGGGGGGCCGCTACGCAGTATTTT. This sequence encodes CASSPTSGGAATQYF.

This clonotype showed up just a few times. The V gene is TRBV5-1, the J gene TRBJ2-2, with D perhaps TRBD1 (6 bases). The germline V gene has CDR1 SGHRS and CDR2 YFSETQ. CDR3 size: 15 residues. V lost 3 bases to trimming and J lost 3 bases, with 12 bases between them. CDR3 residues: CASSSGDVHTGELFF. CDR3 sequence (DNA): TGCGCCAGCAGCTCAGGGGACGTTCACACCGGGGAGCTGTTTTTT.

This clonotype was picked up a small number of times. The chain employs TRBV5-1 and TRBJ2-1; D is possibly TRBD1 (6 bases). CDR3 length equals 18 residues. CDR1 SGHRS and CDR2 YFSETQ come from the germline V gene. V lost 3 bases and J lost 8, with 27 bases in between. The CDR3 loop is CASSSRTRVGTSTHEQFF. The CDR3 nucleotides are TGCGCCAGCAGCTCCCGGACCCGTGTGGGGACATCGACCCATGAGCAGTTCTTC.

The sample holds many counts of this clonotype. V and J are TRBV28 and TRBJ2-7; 8 nucleotides align to TRBD1. V dropped 5 bases and J dropped 2; count of bases not matched to a gene: 11. The CDR3 spans 16 residues. Per the germline V gene, CDR1 is MDHEN and CDR2 is SYDVKM. The CDR3, as DNA: TGTGCCAGCAGTCCGACCGGACAGGGATTCCCCTACGAGCAGTACTTC. This codes for CASSPTGQGFPYEQYF.

The gene calls are TRBV20-1 and TRBJ1-1; D is unclear. In germline, CDR1 is DFQATT, CDR2 SNEGSKA (reference sequence). V gave up 7 bases and J gave up 4 bases, with 13 bases separating them. This CDR3 is built from 12 residues. The CDR3 DNA reads as TGCAGTGTTAGCAAGAGGAGCACTGAAGCTTTCTTT. This translates into CSVSKRSTEAFF.

The V and J genes are TRBV11-2 and TRBJ1-2, with D tentatively TRBD1 (5 bases). Trimming took 4 bases from V and 7 from J, leaving 19 bases between them. Germline assignment: CDR1 SGHAT and CDR2 FQNNGV. The CDR3 spans 15 residues. The chain's CDR3 is CASSSRGTDDGGYTF. CDR3 nucleotide sequence: TGTGCCAGCAGCTCGCGAGGGACCGACGACGGTGGCTACACCTTC.